These T cell receptor beta chains were read from a single sample in a study of blood T cell repertoires in COVID-19. The data were produced by immunoSEQ multiplex PCR, yet TCRdb's version contains in-frame clones alone and is incomplete. The table lists around 170,000 clones, around 83% of them singletons. Sequenced: peripheral blood. These receptors all come from a middle-aged woman with acute or convalescent COVID-19. The CDR3 runs from the conserved cysteine through the conserved F or W. The D gene is left open where the match is weak. Clone size, where shown, is once, few, many, or a class for clones that have expanded.

CDR3nt: TGTGCCAGCAGCTCGGGAGCCTACAATGAGCAGTTCTTC; CDR3aa: CASSSGAYNEQFF; v_gene: TRBV5-6; abundance: NA; d_gene: NA; j_gene: TRBJ2-1
CDR3nt: TGTGCCAGCAGCTTACAGGGGTCAGGCAATGAGCAGTTCTTC; CDR3aa: CASSLQGSGNEQFF; v_gene: TRBV7-6; abundance: NA; d_gene: NA; j_gene: TRBJ2-1
CDR3nt: TGTGCCAGCCGAAGCGGGGTTGGGGGCACCGGGGAGCTGTTTTTT; CDR3aa: CASRSGVGGTGELFF; v_gene: TRBV27; abundance: NA; d_gene: TRBD2; j_gene: TRBJ2-2
CDR3nt: TGTGCCACCAGCAGACCAAGAGGACAGTCGGGTCTTCTCGAGCAGTACTTC; CDR3aa: CATSRPRGQSGLLEQYF; v_gene: TRBV15; abundance: NA; d_gene: NA; j_gene: TRBJ2-7
CDR3nt: TGTGCCAGCAGCGTACAGGTGGACTATGGCTACACCTTC; CDR3aa: CASSVQVDYGYTF; v_gene: TRBV9; abundance: NA; d_gene: NA; j_gene: TRBJ1-2
CDR3nt: TGTGCCAGCAGCACCAGGGGAAACACCATATATTTT; CDR3aa: CASSTRGNTIYF; v_gene: TRBV5-4; abundance: once; d_gene: NA; j_gene: TRBJ1-3
CDR3nt: TGTGCCAGCAGTTCGAACAGGGGAACTTTCTTT; CDR3aa: CASSSNRGTFF; v_gene: TRBV6-5; abundance: NA; d_gene: TRBD1; j_gene: TRBJ1-1
CDR3nt: TGTGCTAGCAGCTTAGCCGGGATTGAGACCCAGTACTTC; CDR3aa: CASSLAGIETQYF; v_gene: TRBV7-7; abundance: NA; d_gene: NA; j_gene: TRBJ2-5
CDR3nt: TGTGCCAGCAGTGGCGCCTCCCGGACAGTCAATCAGCCCCAGCATTTT; CDR3aa: CASSGASRTVNQPQHF; v_gene: TRBV28; abundance: NA; d_gene: NA; j_gene: TRBJ1-5
CDR3nt: TGCAGCGCTGCGGAGGGCGGAGAGACCCAGTACTTC; CDR3aa: CSAAEGGETQYF; v_gene: TRBV29-1; abundance: once; d_gene: NA; j_gene: TRBJ2-5
CDR3nt: TGTGCCATCGGGGGGAGGGACATCCCTCAGCCCCAGCATTTT; CDR3aa: CAIGGRDIPQPQHF; v_gene: TRBV10-3; abundance: NA; d_gene: NA; j_gene: TRBJ1-5
CDR3nt: TGTGCCAGTAGTAAAGGAGCAACTGGAAACACCATATATTTT; CDR3aa: CASSKGATGNTIYF; v_gene: TRBV19; abundance: NA; d_gene: NA; j_gene: TRBJ1-3
CDR3nt: TGTGCCAGCAGCTCCCCATGGTTAGGGGGCGAGCAGTACTTC; CDR3aa: CASSSPWLGGEQYF; v_gene: TRBV11-2; abundance: NA; d_gene: NA; j_gene: TRBJ2-7
CDR3nt: TGTGCCAGCAGTCTCCCGCAGGGAAACACTGAAGCTTTCTTT; CDR3aa: CASSLPQGNTEAFF; v_gene: TRBV28; abundance: NA; d_gene: NA; j_gene: TRBJ1-1
CDR3nt: TGTGCCAGCAGTGAAGAGGGGCAGGACAGGGGCACCACAGATACGCAGTATTTT; CDR3aa: CASSEEGQDRGTTDTQYF; v_gene: TRBV2; abundance: NA; d_gene: TRBD1; j_gene: TRBJ2-3
CDR3nt: TGTGCCAGCATCCCAGGGCTAGGGTTGGGAACTGAAGCTTTCTTT; CDR3aa: CASIPGLGLGTEAFF; v_gene: TRBV7-9; abundance: few; d_gene: NA; j_gene: TRBJ1-1
CDR3nt: TGTGCCTCTGGCGGCGCTAGCACAGATACGCAGTATTTT; CDR3aa: CASGGASTDTQYF; v_gene: TRBV6-6; abundance: NA; d_gene: NA; j_gene: TRBJ2-3
CDR3nt: TGTGCCAGCAATCAACAGGGAATGAAAAATTCACCCCTCCACTTT; CDR3aa: CASNQQGMKNSPLHF; v_gene: TRBV2; abundance: NA; d_gene: NA; j_gene: TRBJ1-6
CDR3nt: TGTGCCACCAGTGTTTCATTCGGGACTAGCGGGACTAGCACAGATACGCAGTATTTT; CDR3aa: CATSVSFGTSGTSTDTQYF; v_gene: TRBV24-1; abundance: NA; d_gene: TRBD2; j_gene: TRBJ2-3
CDR3nt: TGTGCCAGCAGGCCTAGAGATACTGAGAAGGAGCAGTACTTC; CDR3aa: CASRPRDTEKEQYF; v_gene: TRBV5-4; abundance: NA; d_gene: NA; j_gene: TRBJ2-7
CDR3nt: TGTGCCAGCAGCGTACAGGGTAATGAAAAACTGTTTTTT; CDR3aa: CASSVQGNEKLFF; v_gene: TRBV7-6; abundance: once; d_gene: NA; j_gene: TRBJ1-4
CDR3nt: TGTGCCAGCAGCCCGAAAGGGGCCTCCCTAGAAAAACTGTTTTTT; CDR3aa: CASSPKGASLEKLFF; v_gene: TRBV28; abundance: NA; d_gene: NA; j_gene: TRBJ1-4
CDR3nt: TGTGCCAGCAGTTTAGCGGGAGTTTCCCCTAGGCAGTACTTC; CDR3aa: CASSLAGVSPRQYF; v_gene: TRBV2; abundance: NA; d_gene: TRBD2; j_gene: TRBJ2-7
CDR3nt: TGTGCCTGGAGTGTAATAGCGGGATCGGGGACCCAGTACTTC; CDR3aa: CAWSVIAGSGTQYF; v_gene: TRBV30; abundance: NA; d_gene: TRBD2; j_gene: TRBJ2-5
CDR3nt: TGCGCCAGCAGCCCCCAGCGGGGCCGCTACGAGCAGTACTTC; CDR3aa: CASSPQRGRYEQYF; v_gene: TRBV5-1; abundance: NA; d_gene: TRBD2; j_gene: TRBJ2-7
CDR3nt: TGTGCCAGCAGCCAAAGACAGGGGCCAAGCACAGATACGCAGTATTTT; CDR3aa: CASSQRQGPSTDTQYF; v_gene: TRBV4-2; abundance: NA; d_gene: TRBD1; j_gene: TRBJ2-3
CDR3nt: TGTGCCAGCAGGCACAGGAGCGACTCTGGAAACACCATATATTTT; CDR3aa: CASRHRSDSGNTIYF; v_gene: TRBV6-5; abundance: once; d_gene: NA; j_gene: TRBJ1-3